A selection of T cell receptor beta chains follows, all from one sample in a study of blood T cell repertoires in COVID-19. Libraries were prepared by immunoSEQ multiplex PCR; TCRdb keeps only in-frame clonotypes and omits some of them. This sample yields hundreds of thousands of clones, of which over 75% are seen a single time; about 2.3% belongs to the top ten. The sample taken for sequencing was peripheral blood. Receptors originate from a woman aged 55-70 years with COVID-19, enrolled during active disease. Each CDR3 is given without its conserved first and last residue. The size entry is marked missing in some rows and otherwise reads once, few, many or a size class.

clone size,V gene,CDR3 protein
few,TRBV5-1,ASSLGGGVTEAF
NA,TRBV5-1,ASRRQGSSYNSPLH
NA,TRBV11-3,ASSHGTAEQY
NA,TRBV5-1,ASSLAGDPNTEAF
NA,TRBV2,ASSDGGGARTGELF
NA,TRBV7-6,ASSLDDYSGNTIY
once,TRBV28,ASRKFLEEI
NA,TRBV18,ASSRNGNTIY
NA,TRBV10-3,AIRGDRRDYGYT
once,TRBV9,ASSVGVARVTGELF
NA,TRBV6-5,AGSAGTVYNEQF